Below are 11 T cell receptor beta chains sequenced from a single sample in a study of shared clonotypes between healthy human individuals. The protocol was immunoSEQ multiplex PCR, while the TCRdb copy is restricted to in-frame clones and leaves out a portion. The table includes approximately 1.5 million clones, 95% to 99% detected once. Specimen: naive CD4+ T cells sorted from blood. Subset described: CD45RA+ positively selected. These receptors were taken from a man aged 30 to 45 in good health.

This chain links TRBV5-4 with TRBJ2-7; D is perhaps TRBD1 (7 bases). Germline CDR1 is SGHNT and CDR2 is YYREEE (reference sequence). This CDR3 region has 13 residues. Deletions cut 5 bases from V and 6 bases from J, with 15 bases between. The chain's CDR3 is CASSKGAGIEQYF. In DNA form, the CDR3 reads TGTGCCAGCAGTAAGGGGGCGGGAATCGAGCAGTACTTC.

This chain links TRBV5-1 with TRBJ1-1, with no clear D. V was pared by 7 bases and J by 11 bases, with 27 bases between. This CDR3 has 15 amino acids. Looked up from germline, CDR1 is SGHRS and CDR2 is YFSETQ. In DNA form, the CDR3 reads TGCGCCAGCTTCCCTAGGAATGAGCCTTTTCTTGGGGCTTTCTTT. Its translation: CASFPRNEPFLGAFF.

The chain joins TRBV2 to TRBJ2-5, with D possibly being TRBD2 (6 bases). The CDR3 runs to 16 residues. CDR1 and CDR2 from the germline V gene are SNHLY and FYNNEI. Trimming stripped 0 bases from V and 0 bases from J, with 11 bases between. The CDR3 coding sequence is TGTGCCAGCAGTGAAGCGCGTCGGGGGAACCAAGAGACCCAGTACTTC. It encodes CASSEARRGNQETQYF.

The sample holds one count of this clone. The chain employs TRBV30 and TRBJ1-3; D gene unclear. V lost 5 bases and J 2 bases, leaving 13 bases between the germline ends. CDR1 GTSNPN and CDR2 SVGIG come from the germline V gene (reference sequence). The CDR3 loop spans 14 amino acids. The CDR3 DNA reads TGTGCCTGGGGAGGACGGAAAACTGGAAACACCATATATTTT. Translated, it gives CAWGGRKTGNTIYF.

The chain couples TRBV7-8 to TRBJ2-7; D not certain. V gave up 5 bases and J gave up 2 bases, with 4 bases separating them. The CDR3 consists of 11 residues. The germline gives CDR1 SGHVS, CDR2 FQNEAQ. The CDR3 nucleotides read TGTGCCAGCAGCCCGACCTACGAGCAGTACTTC. Translated: CASSPTYEQYF.

The J gene is TRBJ1-3, the V gene TRBV11-2; D gene unclear. Trimming removed 0 bases at V and 9 bases at J, with 15 bases between. CDR1 SGHAT and CDR2 FQNNGV come from the germline V gene. CDR3 length: 15 amino acids. As DNA, the CDR3 is TGTGCCAGCAGCTTAGAAGAGTGGGTCCCCGGCACCATATATTTT. Encoded protein: CASSLEEWVPGTIYF.

This chain connects TRBV29-1 to TRBJ2-1; 7 nucleotides agree with TRBD2. The CDR3 has 12 residues. Looked up from germline, CDR1 is SQVTM and CDR2 is ANQGSEA. With 3 bases clipped from V and 10 bases from J, the junction kept 6 bases outside the gene matches. The CDR3 bases are TGCAGCGTTGAGGTAGGGCGGGGGGAGCAGTTCTTC. This codes for CSVEVGRGEQFF.

Worth noting for this clone: The junction shows a germline mismatch at one end, possibly a read error. This chain links TRBV14 with TRBJ2-1; unclear D gene. CDR1 is SGHDN and CDR2 is FVKESK in the germline V gene. The CDR3 totals 14 residues. DNA for the CDR3: TGTGCCAGCAGCCAAGATCAAACCGTAGAAAGAAGAATCTTC. Amino acids: CASSQDQTVERRIF.

The CDR3 DNA reads TGTGCCAGTAGGGCGGGACCTACTCAGGGGCAGCCCCAGCATTTT. Translation gives CASRAGPTQGQPQHF. The chain joins TRBV19 to TRBJ1-5; D is perhaps TRBD1 (6 bases). The germline CDR1 and CDR2 sequences are LNHDA and SQIVND (reference sequence). The CDR3 sequence is 15 residues long. Trimming stripped 6 bases from V and 7 bases from J, with 19 bases between.

The chain links TRBV28 to TRBJ1-5; D is perhaps TRBD1 (5 bases). The CDR3 length is 13 residues. Germline V lookup: CDR1 MDHEN, CDR2 SYDVKM. V was clipped by 10 bases and J by 7 bases, with 17 bases between them. The CDR3 loop reads CATRPQGGQPQHF. The CDR3 DNA reads TGTGCCACCCGACCTCAGGGAGGGCAGCCCCAGCATTTT.

This clone has just one count. V usage is TRBV19 and J usage is TRBJ1-5; possible D gene TRBD1, 6 bases. The length of the CDR3 is 17 residues. V was pared by 4 bases and J by 5 bases, with 21 bases between. Per the germline V gene, CDR1 is LNHDA and CDR2 is SQIVND (reference sequence). The CDR3 DNA reads as TGTGCCAGTAGTACCCCGGCCAGGGGAGTGAGGGATCAGCCCCAGCATTTT. This translates into CASSTPARGVRDQPQHF.